This TCR beta chain is from a study of blood T cells in healthy people across ages. The CDR3 sequence is 18 residues long. CDR1 and CDR2 (germline): SGHTA, FQGTGA. Unmatched junction bases numbered 16, after V lost 4 bases and J lost 4 bases. Study results and caveats: Aged donors had fewer naive CD4+ cells and lower diversity than long-lived donors.

Total RNA extracted from each sample amounted to at least 6 micrograms. The second PCR ran about 6 to 11 cycles with a sample-barcoded 5' primer and J-beta primers. One entry per CDR3 protein, called by TCRdb with MiXCR from the 5' RACE reads. The table records 850,000 to 1,300,000 distinct CDR3 sequences, more than 40% of them present only once. Of note for this clonotype: The target antigen is unknown.

The J gene is TRBJ2-1, the V gene TRBV7-3; TRBD2 matches at 7 bases. The receptor comes from a woman in her fifties or sixties in good health. The source material was blood. CDR3 bases: TGTGCCAGCAGCTCCCTTGGGAGGGGAGGGGAGTTTTACAATGAGCAGTTCTTC. This gives the protein CASSSLGRGGEFYNEQFF.